The rows below give T cell receptor beta chains drawn from one sample of a study of shared clonotypes between healthy human individuals. Measured with immunoSEQ multiplex PCR; TCRdb has only the in-frame clones, and not every one. The sample lists more than 2 million clones, around 93% occurring once. Sequenced: naive CD8+ T cells from PBMCs. All receptors derive from a man between 18 and 35 years old in good health. Some clones in this sample may be carry-over from other donors' samples. CDR3s include the opening cysteine and the closing phenylalanine or tryptophan. The D gene is left open where the match is weak. Clone size is stated in some rows and not others, as once, few, many or a class when expanded.

.,TRBJ2-7,TRBV27,once,CASSPRWRGREAYEQYF,TGTGCCAGCAGTCCCCGGTGGAGGGGGAGGGAGGCCTACGAGCAGTACTTC
TRBD2,TRBJ2-1,TRBV4-3,once,CASSRLGLAGNNEQFF,TGCGCCAGCAGCCGCCTCGGACTAGCGGGAAACAATGAGCAGTTCTTC
.,TRBJ1-1,TRBV6-5,.,CASSQPPGTEAFF,TGTGCCAGCAGTCAACCACCGGGAACTGAAGCTTTCTTT
.,TRBJ1-2,TRBV11-1,.,CASSPGGLSRGYTF,TGTGCCAGCAGCCCTGGGGGCCTATCCCGCGGCTACACCTTC
TRBD1,TRBJ2-1,TRBV9,.,CASSFGQGGMYNEQFF,TGTGCCAGCAGCTTTGGACAGGGGGGTATGTACAATGAGCAGTTCTTC
.,TRBJ2-7,TRBV28,.,CASSLGQMGQYF,TGTGCCAGCAGTTTGGGGCAAATGGGGCAGTACTTC
.,TRBJ2-7,TRBV14,.,CASSQAGLSFWYEQYF,TGTGCCAGCAGCCAAGCGGGACTCTCGTTTTGGTACGAGCAGTACTTC
.,TRBJ2-7,TRBV7-9,.,CASSLGAGWQYF,TGTGCCAGCAGCTTAGGGGCAGGGTGGCAGTACTTC
.,TRBJ2-1,TRBV29-1,.,CSVGQVSAYNEQFF,TGCAGCGTTGGACAGGTTTCAGCCTACAATGAGCAGTTCTTC
.,TRBJ2-7,TRBV7-9,.,CASSLAAYEQYF,TGTGCCAGCAGCTTAGCTGCCTACGAGCAGTACTTC
TRBD2,TRBJ2-1,TRBV25-1,.,CASSDSLASGYNEQFF,TGTGCCAGCAGTGATTCTTTGGCTAGCGGTTACAATGAGCAGTTCTTC
.,TRBJ2-1,TRBV7-6,.,CASSSLFAEFNEQFF,TGTGCCAGCAGCTCCCTTTTTGCTGAGTTCAATGAGCAGTTCTTC
.,TRBJ2-4,TRBV19,.,CASSMWAGKNIQYF,TGTGCCAGTAGTATGTGGGCCGGCAAAAACATTCAGTACTTC
.,TRBJ2-7,TRBV6-1,.,CASGEAYEQYF,TGTGCCAGCGGGGAAGCCTACGAGCAGTACTTC
TRBD2,TRBJ2-2,TRBV4-1,once,CASSSLAGGAGELFF,TGCGCCAGCAGCTCACTAGCGGGAGGGGCCGGGGAGCTGTTTTTT
.,TRBJ2-7,TRBV14,.,CASSRTLWGFSYEQYF,TGTGCCAGCAGCCGAACCCTCTGGGGGTTCTCCTACGAGCAGTACTTC
.,TRBJ1-5,TRBV27,.,CASSLRAGSQPQHF,TGTGCCAGCAGTCTTAGGGCCGGGAGCCAGCCCCAGCATTTT
.,TRBJ2-3,TRBV14,.,CASSQDIGDTQYF,TGTGCCAGCAGCCAAGATATTGGGGATACGCAGTATTTT
.,TRBJ1-2,TRBV4-1,.,CASSQEVRSPPHGYTF,TGCGCCAGCAGCCAAGAGGTACGGTCTCCGCCACATGGCTACACCTTC
.,TRBJ2-6,TRBV27,.,CASSYRETGANVLTF,TGTGCCAGCAGTTACAGGGAGACTGGGGCCAACGTCCTGACTTTC
.,TRBJ2-7,TRBV5-4,.,CASSFRADSYEQYF,TGTGCCAGCAGCTTTCGGGCAGACAGCTACGAGCAGTACTTC
.,TRBJ1-1,TRBV10-1,few,CASSGFGTEAFF,TGCGCCAGCAGTGGGTTCGGCACTGAAGCTTTCTTT
.,TRBJ2-7,TRBV9,once,CASSTSSGEQYF,TGTGCCAGCAGCACCAGTAGCGGTGAGCAGTACTTC
.,TRBJ1-5,TRBV19,.,CASSIDETDQPQHF,TGTGCCAGTAGTATAGATGAAACAGATCAGCCCCAGCATTTT
.,TRBJ1-2,TRBV19,.,CASSIGRDDYGYTF,TGTGCCAGTAGTATCGGAAGGGACGACTATGGCTACACCTTC
.,TRBJ2-7,TRBV27,.,CASAPGDTYEQYF,TGTGCCAGCGCCCCGGGGGACACCTACGAGCAGTACTTC
.,TRBJ1-5,TRBV7-9,few,CASSSYWNQPQHF,TGTGCCAGCAGCTCTTATTGGAATCAGCCCCAGCATTTT
.,TRBJ2-7,TRBV28,once,CASRPGPGGTYEQYF,TGTGCCAGCAGACCAGGGCCAGGGGGGACCTACGAGCAGTACTTC
.,TRBJ1-1,TRBV19,.,CASSIDREQMNTEAFF,TGTGCCAGTAGTATAGACAGGGAACAAATGAACACTGAAGCTTTCTTT
TRBD2,TRBJ2-3,TRBV28,.,CASSVTSGRAGTDTQYF,TGTGCCAGCAGTGTGACTAGCGGGAGGGCCGGCACAGATACGCAGTATTTT
TRBD1,TRBJ2-3,TRBV10-3,.,CAISLDRATDTQYF,TGTGCCATCAGCCTGGACAGGGCAACAGATACGCAGTATTTT
.,TRBJ1-6,TRBV5-8,.,CASSLVGGINSPLHF,TGTGCCAGCAGCTTGGTTGGGGGGATCAATTCACCCCTCCACTTT
.,TRBJ2-7,TRBV5-6,.,CASSLAWTSYEQYF,TGTGCCAGCAGCTTGGCGTGGACCTCCTACGAGCAGTACTTC
.,TRBJ2-7,TRBV5-6,.,CASSLARNEQYF,TGTGCCAGCAGCTTGGCCAGGAACGAGCAGTACTTC
.,TRBJ2-2,TRBV6-6,.,CASTLRTDTGELFF,TGTGCCAGCACCCTAAGGACAGATACCGGGGAGCTGTTTTTT
.,TRBJ2-2,TRBV6-5,.,CASSYRGAGAGELFF,TGTGCCAGCAGTTACCGGGGGGCGGGAGCCGGGGAGCTGTTTTTT
.,TRBJ1-1,TRBV9,.,CASSPLRVLNTEAFF,TGTGCCAGCAGCCCGTTGAGGGTCCTGAACACTGAAGCTTTCTTT
.,TRBJ2-1,TRBV7-5,.,CVRSLIVAIEQFF,TGTGTCAGAAGCTTAATTGTAGCGATAGAGCAGTTCTTC
.,TRBJ1-2,TRBV6-5,.,CASRFSAGRGYGYTF,TGTGCCAGCAGGTTTTCTGCGGGGAGGGGCTATGGCTACACCTTC
.,TRBJ2-1,TRBV27,.,CASSMLGPDLSNEQFF,TGTGCCAGCAGTATGCTAGGGCCCGATTTATCCAATGAGCAGTTCTTC
TRBD2,TRBJ2-3,TRBV6-5,.,CASTSLADADTQYF,TGTGCCAGCACCTCACTAGCGGATGCTGATACGCAGTATTTT
TRBD1,TRBJ1-1,TRBV27,few,CASSLDRGGNTEAFF,TGTGCCAGCAGTCTGGACAGGGGTGGAAACACTGAAGCTTTCTTT
.,TRBJ2-1,TRBV5-1,.,CASSLTLPGGYNEQFF,TGCGCCAGCAGCTTGACCCTCCCCGGGGGCTACAATGAGCAGTTCTTC
.,TRBJ2-7,TRBV5-6,.,CASSFWAGAYEQYF,TGTGCCAGCAGCTTTTGGGCAGGGGCCTACGAGCAGTACTTC
.,TRBJ1-1,TRBV7-3,.,CASSLTPLMNTEAFF,TGTGCCAGCAGCTTGACCCCCTTGATGAACACTGAAGCTTTCTTT
.,TRBJ1-1,TRBV4-1,.,CASSQDRMGGARAFF,TGCGCCAGCAGCCAAGATCGAATGGGGGGCGCGAGGGCTTTCTTT
TRBD1,TRBJ1-2,TRBV14,.,CASSQEQGIYGYTF,TGTGCCAGCAGCCAAGAACAGGGGATCTATGGCTACACCTTC
TRBD1,TRBJ2-1,TRBV6-1,once,CASRDRVHTYNEQFF,TGTGCCAGCAGAGACAGGGTCCACACCTACAATGAGCAGTTCTTC